This TCR beta chain comes out of a study of T-cell reconstitution after alpha-beta-depleted transplantation in children listed by TCRdb under 2016. Regarding the complete study: Using TCR repertoire profiling, the study followed T-cell immune reconstitution in a quantitative way in children after TCRalphabeta/CD19-depleted allogeneic hematopoietic cell transplantation. Paper-wide results and their limitations: The frequencies of hyperexpanded clones fell over the following months, and after one year, T-cell counts and TCRbeta diversity were mostly attributed to newly produced T cells. In some patients, the high TCRbeta diversity seen at day 60 was put down to recipient T cells and intrathymic progenitors that had survived conditioning. Apparently early alphabetaT-cell count recovery about two months after transplant reportedly relied on only several hundred rapidly expanded clones derived from non-depleted graft cells.

Per the publication, the treatment or condition label means: allogeneic hematopoietic cell transplantation with graft depleted of TCRalphabeta T cells and CD19 B cells. The transplant recipients were children given TCRalphabeta/CD19-depleted allogeneic hematopoietic cell grafts. The junction shows trimming of 0 bases on V and 2 bases on J, plus 17 bases between the germline ends. The CDR3 spans 18 residues, from the cysteine through the phenylalanine. The sequence is cut down to CDR3 DNA, 54 bases in frame from base 1. Via the germline V gene, CDR1 is MRHNA and CDR2 SNTAGT. Receptor amplification or capture employed PCR. For sequencing, an Illumina HiSeq 2500 was employed. To normalize quantification of the TCRbeta repertoire, the TCR libraries were built with molecular barcoding that relied on unique molecular identifiers. TCRdb cleaned the public reads at Q25 with fastp, built clones with MiXCR and kept in-frame beta chains. Each entry merges the rows of one CDR3 protein and shows their most common DNA and genes. The sample includes some 200,000 distinct CDR3 sequences, with roughly 6.6% observed a single time. The leading ten clones occupy just over 5.5% of the sample.

In its sample, this clonotype was seen a few times. Its antigen remains undetermined. Within one base of it there is no much larger clone, and no base qualities were kept. This chain joins TRBV6-4 to TRBJ2-1; the D segment could be TRBD2, given 7 matching bases. The specimen was PBMCs, collected before TCRalphabeta/CD19-depleted stem cell transplant. The TCR originated in a boy aged 2 to 9 with acute lymphoblastic leukemia, due to receive a stem cell transplant. The CDR3 region reads CASSDSGRGLAAYNEQFF. The DNA sequence reads TGTGCCAGCAGTGACTCGGGCAGGGGCCTAGCGGCCTACAATGAGCAGTTCTTC.